The rows below give T cell receptor beta chains drawn from one sample of a study of blood T cell repertoires in COVID-19. Clones were sequenced by immunoSEQ multiplex PCR, and TCRdb holds only the in-frame ones, with some missing. The data contain fewer than 150,000 clones, roughly 80% of them singletons. The sample consisted of peripheral blood. The receptor set was obtained from a human donor in a cohort sampled during active COVID-19. Both conserved end residues are part of each CDR3. A D gene is named only where the DNA matches it firmly. For some rows the clone size is stated as once, few or many, or as a class when expanded; others skip it.

TRBJ2-7 . TRBV2 . TGTGCCCTTAAGTCAGGGGAAACCCACGAGCAGTACTTC CALKSGETHEQYF
TRBJ1-4 . TRBV13 . TGTGCCAGCAGCTCGGGAGACCGAAATGAAAAACTGTTTTTT CASSSGDRNEKLFF
TRBJ1-2 once TRBV21-1 . TGTGCCAGCAGCTACCGGGACAGGGTGTATGGCTACACCTTC CASSYRDRVYGYTF
TRBJ2-3 . TRBV4-3 TRBD1 TGCGCCAGCAGCCAAACCCACAGGGGAGATACGCAGTATTTT CASSQTHRGDTQYF
TRBJ2-5 . TRBV3-1/TRBV3-2 . TGTGCCAGCAGCCAAGATGACGCGGGGTGGGAGACCCAGTACTTC CASSQDDAGWETQYF
TRBJ2-1 . TRBV7-9 TRBD2 TGTGCCAGCAGCCTAAATAAGCGGGGCCTCAATGAGCAGTTCTTC CASSLNKRGLNEQFF
TRBJ2-3 . TRBV27 . TGTGCCAGCGGACCCAGGGGTTTAACAGATACGCAGTATTTT CASGPRGLTDTQYF
TRBJ1-1 . TRBV4-3 . TGCGCCAGCAGCCTTGTACGGGACACTGAAGCTTTCTTT CASSLVRDTEAFF
TRBJ1-5 . TRBV29-1 . TGCAGCGTTGCCGACGGGGTTTTAGGCAATCAGCCCCAGCATTTT CSVADGVLGNQPQHF
TRBJ2-5 . TRBV13 . TGTGCCAGCAGCTTCAAGGCAGCCTATGCGGGCGAGACCCAGTACTTC CASSFKAAYAGETQYF
TRBJ1-1 . TRBV11-2 . TGTGCCAGCACCTCGACCGGGAAGATGAACACTGAAGCTTTCTTT CASTSTGKMNTEAFF
TRBJ2-4 . TRBV10-2 TRBD2 TGCGCCAGTTCGGGGGGTAGGGGAAACATTCAGTACTTC CASSGGRGNIQYF
TRBJ2-7 . TRBV7-2 TRBD1 TGTGCCAGCAGCTCCGGACAGGAATCCTACGAGCAGTACTTC CASSSGQESYEQYF
TRBJ2-7 . TRBV7-8 . TGTGCCAGCAGCTCATTGTATGAGGACGAGCAGTACTTC CASSSLYEDEQYF
TRBJ2-1 . TRBV29-1 TRBD2 TGCAGCGTCCATTGGACTCGGGGGGGGCATGAGCAGTTCTTC CSVHWTRGGHEQFF
TRBJ2-1 . TRBV21-1 . TGTGCCAGCAGCCCTCCCGGGACTGCCTCCTTCAATCAGCAGTTCTTC CASSPPGTASFNQQFF
TRBJ1-3 . TRBV11-2 . TGTGCCAGCAGGGGCCCCAATTCTGGAAACACCATATATTTT CASRGPNSGNTIYF
TRBJ2-2 few TRBV24-1 . TGTGCCACCAGTGTGGGCCAGCCCGCGAACACCGGGGAGCTGTTTTTT CATSVGQPANTGELFF
TRBJ2-2 . TRBV10-3 . TGTGCCATCAGTGGCAGGACCGGGGAGCTGTTTTTT CAISGRTGELFF
TRBJ2-7 . TRBV5-6 . TGTGCCAGCAGGCTTAGGGCAGGGAACGGCGAGCAGTACTTC CASRLRAGNGEQYF
TRBJ2-2 . TRBV6-5 . TGTGCCAGCACCGACCAGGTGACCGGGGAGCTGTTTTTT CASTDQVTGELFF
TRBJ1-2 once TRBV6-5 . TGTGCCACCGGGTTCAATGGCTACACCTTC CATGFNGYTF
TRBJ1-6 few TRBV11-1 . TGTGCCAGCAGCTTAGTTGAGTGGTCACCCCTCCACTTT CASSLVEWSPLHF
TRBJ2-2 . TRBV11-1 . TGTGCCAGCAGCTTTCCGATATCAGGGACCGGGGAGCTGTTTTTT CASSFPISGTGELFF
TRBJ1-2 once TRBV2 . TGTGCCAGCACCGATCGGGCAGGAGGCTATGGCTACACCTTC CASTDRAGGYGYTF
TRBJ1-1 . TRBV12-3/TRBV12-4 . TGTGCCAGCATGGGGGGGGTTACTGAAGCTTTCTTT CASMGGVTEAFF